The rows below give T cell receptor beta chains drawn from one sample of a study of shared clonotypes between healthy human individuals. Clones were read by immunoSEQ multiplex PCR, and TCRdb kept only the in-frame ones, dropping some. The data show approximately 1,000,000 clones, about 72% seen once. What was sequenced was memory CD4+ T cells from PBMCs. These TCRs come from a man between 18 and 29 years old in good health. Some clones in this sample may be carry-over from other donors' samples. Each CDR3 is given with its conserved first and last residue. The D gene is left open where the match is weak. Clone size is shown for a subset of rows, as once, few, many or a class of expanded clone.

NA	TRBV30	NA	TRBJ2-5	CAWSALQETQYF	TGTGCCTGGAGTGCTCTTCAAGAGACCCAGTACTTC
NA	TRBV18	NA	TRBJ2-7	CASSPLVGEQYF	TGTGCCAGCTCACCACTCGTGGGGGAGCAGTACTTC
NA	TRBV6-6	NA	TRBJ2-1	CASNGQNYNEQFF	TGTGCCAGCAATGGCCAAAATTACAATGAGCAGTTCTTC
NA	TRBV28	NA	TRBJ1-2	CASSLNANYGYTF	TGTGCCAGCAGTTTAAATGCTAACTATGGCTACACCTTC
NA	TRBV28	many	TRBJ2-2	CAATGTANTGELFF	TGTGCCGCTACCGGGACCGCGAACACCGGGGAGCTGTTTTTT
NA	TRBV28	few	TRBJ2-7	CASGDLGAGPYEQYF	TGTGCCAGCGGGGATCTTGGGGCCGGACCCTACGAGCAGTACTTC
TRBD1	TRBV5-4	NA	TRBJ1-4	CASSLAGTGGEKLFF	TGTGCCAGCAGCTTGGCCGGGACAGGGGGTGAAAAACTGTTTTTT
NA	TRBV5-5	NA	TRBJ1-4	CASSPQDRANEKLFF	TGTGCCAGCAGCCCGCAGGACAGAGCAAATGAAAAACTGTTTTTT
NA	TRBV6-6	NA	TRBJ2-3	CASSRGTPPTQYF	TGTGCCAGCAGTCGAGGGACCCCCCCTACGCAGTATTTT
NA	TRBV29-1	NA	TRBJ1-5	CSVATTVDSNQPQHF	TGCAGCGTTGCGACGACAGTGGATAGCAATCAGCCCCAGCATTTT
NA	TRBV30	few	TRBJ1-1	CAWSQTPTEAFF	TGTGCCTGGAGTCAGACTCCTACTGAAGCTTTCTTT
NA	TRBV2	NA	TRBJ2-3	CASRVRDTQYF	TGTGCCAGCAGGGTCAGGGATACGCAGTATTTT
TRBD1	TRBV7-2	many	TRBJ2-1	CASSLRDRGGEQFF	TGTGCCAGCAGCCTCCGGGACAGGGGTGGTGAGCAGTTCTTC
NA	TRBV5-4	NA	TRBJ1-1	CASSLGTNTEAFF	TGTGCCAGCAGCTTAGGTACGAACACTGAAGCTTTCTTT
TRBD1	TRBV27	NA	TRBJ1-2	CASSSRVTGAINYGYTF	TGTGCCAGCAGTTCAAGGGTGACAGGGGCTATTAACTATGGCTACACCTTC
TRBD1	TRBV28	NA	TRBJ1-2	CASSSSPGGTGREGYTF	TGTGCCAGCAGTTCATCGCCGGGAGGGACAGGGAGGGAGGGCTACACCTTC
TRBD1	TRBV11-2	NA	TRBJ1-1	CASSPGQGFAEAFF	TGTGCCAGCAGCCCAGGACAGGGGTTCGCTGAAGCTTTCTTT
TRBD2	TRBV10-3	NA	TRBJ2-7	CATTGAGGPYEQYF	TGTGCCACCACTGGGGCGGGAGGCCCATACGAGCAGTACTTC
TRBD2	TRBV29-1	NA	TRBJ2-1	CSVEARGSGYNEQFF	TGCAGCGTTGAAGCACGCGGGAGTGGTTACAATGAGCAGTTCTTC
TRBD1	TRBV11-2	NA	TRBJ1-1	CASSLAQGADTEAFF	TGTGCCAGCAGCTTAGCCCAGGGGGCCGACACTGAAGCTTTCTTT
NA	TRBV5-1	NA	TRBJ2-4	CASSLEPKNIQYF	TGCGCCAGCAGCCTGGAACCCAAAAACATTCAGTACTTC
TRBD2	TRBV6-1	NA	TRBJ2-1	CASSTLGTSRNEQFF	TGTGCCAGCAGCACCCTCGGGACTAGCAGGAATGAGCAGTTCTTC
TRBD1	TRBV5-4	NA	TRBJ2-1	CASSTQGAIDNEQFF	TGTGCCAGCAGCACCCAGGGGGCCATCGACAATGAGCAGTTCTTC
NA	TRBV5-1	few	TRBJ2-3	CASSLAGRTDTQYF	TGCGCCAGCAGCTTGGCCGGACGCACAGATACGCAGTATTTT
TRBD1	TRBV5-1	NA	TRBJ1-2	CASSLFQGADGYTF	TGCGCCAGCAGCTTGTTCCAGGGGGCTGATGGCTACACCTTC
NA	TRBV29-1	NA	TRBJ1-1	CSVESGITEAFF	TGCAGCGTTGAGTCAGGCATCACTGAAGCTTTCTTT
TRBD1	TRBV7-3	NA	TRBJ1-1	CASSLTRLTGGASAFF	TGTGCCAGCAGCTTAACGAGACTGACAGGGGGCGCCTCAGCTTTCTTT
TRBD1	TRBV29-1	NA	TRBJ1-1	CSVVGQLSRTEAFF	TGCAGCGTTGTGGGACAGCTATCGAGGACTGAAGCTTTCTTT
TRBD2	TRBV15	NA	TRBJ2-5	CATSRAPSGRLETQYF	TGTGCCACCAGCAGAGCCCCTAGCGGGAGATTGGAGACCCAGTACTTC
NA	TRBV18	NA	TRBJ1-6	CASSPTAFSYNSPLHF	TGTGCCAGCTCACCGACAGCTTTCTCCTATAATTCACCCCTCCACTTT
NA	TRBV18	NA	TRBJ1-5	CASSLRHGDQPQHF	TGTGCCAGCTCACTCCGACACGGGGATCAGCCCCAGCATTTT
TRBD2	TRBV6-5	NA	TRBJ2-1	CASKASGTHNEQFF	TGTGCCAGCAAGGCTAGCGGTACTCACAATGAGCAGTTCTTC
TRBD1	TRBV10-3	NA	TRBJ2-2	CAIRQGRTGELFF	TGTGCCATCAGACAGGGGCGGACCGGGGAGCTGTTTTTT
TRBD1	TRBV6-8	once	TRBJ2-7	CASSQAKTGTANFPTTRQYF	TGTGCCAGCAGTCAGGCCAAAACCGGGACAGCTAATTTTCCTACGACCCGGCAGTACTTC
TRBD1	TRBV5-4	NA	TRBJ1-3	CASSLGTGIGNTIYF	TGTGCCAGCAGCTTGGGGACAGGGATTGGAAACACCATATATTTT
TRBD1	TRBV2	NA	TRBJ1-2	CASRGGTGDGYTF	TGTGCCAGCAGGGGCGGGACAGGGGATGGCTACACCTTC